This entry features one TCR beta chain sequence. This sample is part of a study of blood T cell repertoires in COVID-19. Authors' analysis steps: By means of reference gene primer amplification, nucleated cell counts were estimated. Clones were sequenced by immunoSEQ multiplex PCR, and TCRdb holds only the in-frame ones, with some missing. That table gives V, J and clone size, and the DNA gave D and trimming. In the table there are roughly 110,000 clones, more than 80% of which are singletons. V was shortened by 2 bases and J by 8 bases, with 16 bases between the two germline ends. CDR3 length: 14 amino acids. Per germline, CDR1 GTSNPN and CDR2 SVGIG (reference sequence).

This clonotype was obtained from a man aged 35 to 55 with active or convalescent COVID-19. The specimen sequenced was peripheral blood. V gene TRBV30 combines with J gene TRBJ1-3, with D possibly matching TRBD1 (5 bases). In DNA, the CDR3 is TGTGCCTGGAGTTACGGGACGGGAGGCTACACCATATATTTT. Protein: CAWSYGTGGYTIYF.